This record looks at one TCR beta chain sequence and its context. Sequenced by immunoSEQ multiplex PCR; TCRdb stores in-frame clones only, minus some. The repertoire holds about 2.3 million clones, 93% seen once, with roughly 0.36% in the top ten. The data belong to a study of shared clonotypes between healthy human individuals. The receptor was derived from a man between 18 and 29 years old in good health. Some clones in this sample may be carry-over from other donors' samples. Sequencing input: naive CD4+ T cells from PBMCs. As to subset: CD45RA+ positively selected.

CDR3 in DNA: TGTGCCAGCTCACCAAGAGACGGGGCCCTGAACACTGAAGCTTTCTTT. Protein sequence: CASSPRDGALNTEAFF. The chain couples TRBV18 to TRBJ1-1, with D possibly being TRBD1 (5 bases). The V end was cut by 2 bases, the J end by 0 bases, with 13 bases between. Germline V gene lookup returns CDR1 KGHSH and CDR2 LQKENI. The CDR3 length is 16 residues.